Presented here are 10 T cell receptor beta chains from one specimen sequenced in a study of T cell repertoires in cytomegalovirus infection. One entry per CDR3 protein, called by TCRdb with MiXCR from the reads. Seen here are around 190,000 distinct CDR3 sequences, approximately 15% observed once, and the top ten hold over 20%. The sequenced sample consisted of PBMCs. These TCRs come from a human donor in good health (CMV status not recorded). Some clones in this sample may be carry-over from other donors' samples.

The chain carries TRBV24-1 and TRBJ1-2; D is uncertain. V was cut by 7 bases and J by 8 bases, with 16 bases left in between. Germline V gene lookup returns CDR1 KGHDR and CDR2 SFDVKD. The CDR3 extends over 13 amino acids. CDR3 bases: TGTGCCACCAGAGCTAACGCGGGTACGGGCTACACCTTC. Protein: CATRANAGTGYTF.

This clonotype was detected only a few times. The rearrangement uses TRBV6-5 and TRBJ1-1, with D possibly TRBD1 on 6 matching bases. The CDR3 is 17 residues long. CDR1 and CDR2 (germline): MNHEY, SVGAGI. V dropped 6 bases and J dropped 0 bases, with 20 bases sitting between them. The CDR3 here is CASSQGYGTYVNTEAFF. In DNA, the CDR3 is TGTGCCAGCAGCCAGGGGTATGGGACATACGTGAACACTGAAGCTTTCTTT.

In this sample, this clonotype turned up a few times. The chain carries TRBV29-1 and TRBJ1-1; D gene ambiguous. The CDR3 is 14 amino acids. The ends were cut back, 5 bases at V and 1 base at J, with 14 bases in the middle. Per germline, CDR1 SQVTM and CDR2 ANQGSEA. DNA of the CDR3: TGCAGCGTTCAATTGAGAAAAAAGAACACTGAAGCTTTCTTT. Protein sequence: CSVQLRKKNTEAFF.

This clonotype was observed a few times. This sequence joins TRBV28 and TRBJ2-3; TRBD2 aligns across 14 bases. Germline assignment: CDR1 MDHEN and CDR2 SYDVKM. There are 17 residues in the CDR3. V dropped 1 base and J dropped 4; count of bases not matched to a gene: 4. This CDR3 reads CASSLSGLAGASDTQYF. CDR3 DNA: TGTGCCAGCAGTTTATCGGGACTAGCGGGAGCCTCAGATACGCAGTATTTT.

This clonotype was picked up a small number of times. The rearrangement links TRBV6-1 to TRBJ2-2; D call uncertain. Germline lookup yields CDR1 MNHNS and CDR2 SASEGT. The CDR3 has 15 amino acids. V was pared by 2 bases and J by 2 bases, with 9 bases between. CDR3 bases: TGTGCCAGCAGTGAATTTAGACTTAACACCGGGGAGCTGTTTTTT. It encodes CASSEFRLNTGELFF.

CDR3 bases: TGTGCCACCAGCCTCAGGAGGGACTATGGCTACACCTTC. It codes for CATSLRRDYGYTF. This rearrangement joins TRBV15 to TRBJ1-2; D is undetermined. Deletions cut 5 bases from V and 3 bases from J, with 10 bases between. The CDR3 spans 13 residues. Germline CDR1 is LNHNV and CDR2 is YYDKDF (reference sequence).

This clonotype appeared a few times. The rearrangement uses TRBV28 and TRBJ1-1; 9 bases are a match to TRBD1. J gave up 5 bases and V 3 bases, and 7 bases lay outside the gene matches. The CDR3 extends over 15 amino acids. The V gene's germline CDR1 is MDHEN and CDR2 SYDVKM. This CDR3 reads CASSFSSGTGTEAFF. CDR3 coding DNA: TGTGCCAGCAGTTTCTCCTCCGGGACAGGGACTGAAGCTTTCTTT. Based on the CDR3 plus reference TRBV28 and TRBJ1-1, the full variable domain is DVKVTQSSRYLVKRTGEKVFLECVQDMDHENMFWYRQDPGLGLRLIYFSYDVKMKEKGDIPEGYSVSREKKERFSLILESASTNQTSMYLCASSFSSGTGTEAFFGQGTRLTVV.

This clonotype appeared a few times. J is TRBJ1-5 and V is TRBV29-1; D not certain. The CDR3 loop spans 18 amino acids. The germline CDR1 and CDR2 sequences are SQVTM and ANQGSEA. Trimming removed 0 bases from V and 0 bases from J, with 18 bases in between. CDR3 in DNA: TGCAGCGTTGAAGATAAAGGTCTGGGCTTCTATAGCAATCAGCCCCAGCATTTT. Translation gives CSVEDKGLGFYSNQPQHF.

This clonotype was seen ten or more times. The V gene is TRBV18, the J gene TRBJ2-5; 7 bases fit TRBD1. Germline-derived CDR1 and CDR2 are KGHSH and LQKENI. Trimming at V came to 6 bases and at J to 5 bases, leaving 12 bases not matched to a gene. The CDR3 contains 15 residues. The CDR3 sequence is CASSQSAQGMETQYF. CDR3 DNA: TGTGCCAGCTCCCAATCGGCACAGGGGATGGAGACCCAGTACTTC.

This chain links TRBV19 with TRBJ1-2; D might be TRBD1 (6 bases). Trimming took off 3 bases at V and 2 bases at J, with 19 bases between the two ends. The CDR3 is 17 residues long. Germline values: CDR1 LNHDA, CDR2 SQIVND (reference sequence). The CDR3 nucleotides are TGTGCCAGTAGTATGTTATCCTCTCGGACAGTCAACTATGGCTACACCTTC. This sequence encodes CASSMLSSRTVNYGYTF.